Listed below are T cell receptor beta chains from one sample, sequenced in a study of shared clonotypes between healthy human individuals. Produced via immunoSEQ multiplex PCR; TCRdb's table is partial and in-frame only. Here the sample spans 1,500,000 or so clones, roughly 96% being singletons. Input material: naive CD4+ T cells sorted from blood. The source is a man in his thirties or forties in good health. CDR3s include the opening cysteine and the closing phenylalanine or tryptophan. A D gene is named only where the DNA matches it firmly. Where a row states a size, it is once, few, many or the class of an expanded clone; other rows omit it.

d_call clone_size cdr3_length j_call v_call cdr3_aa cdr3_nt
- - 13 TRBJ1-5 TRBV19 CATAAYSNQPQHF TGTGCCACTGCAGCTTATAGCAATCAGCCCCAGCATTTT
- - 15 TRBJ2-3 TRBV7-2 CASSLAQGPTDTQYF TGTGCCAGCAGCTTAGCCCAGGGACCCACAGATACGCAGTATTTT
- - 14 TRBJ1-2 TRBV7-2 CASSPQGYIVGYTF TGTGCCAGCAGCCCCCAAGGGTACATCGTGGGCTACACCTTC
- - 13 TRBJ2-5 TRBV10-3 CAIKPGHKETQYF TGTGCCATCAAACCGGGACACAAAGAGACCCAGTACTTC
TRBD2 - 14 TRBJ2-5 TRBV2 CASKGLAGPETQYF TGTGCCAGCAAGGGACTAGCGGGACCAGAGACCCAGTACTTC
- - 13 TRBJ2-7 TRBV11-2 CASSRLDAYEQYF TGTGCCAGCAGTAGACTAGATGCTTACGAGCAGTACTTC
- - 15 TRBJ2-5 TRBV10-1 CASSESFGGRETQYF TGCGCCAGCAGTGAGTCGTTCGGGGGGCGAGAGACCCAGTACTTC
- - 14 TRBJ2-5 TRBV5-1 CASSWTVSQETQYF TGCGCCAGCAGCTGGACGGTCTCACAAGAGACCCAGTACTTC
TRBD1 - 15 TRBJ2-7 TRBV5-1 CASSLTGQGSYEQYF TGCGCCAGCAGCTTAACGGGACAGGGGAGTTACGAGCAGTACTTC
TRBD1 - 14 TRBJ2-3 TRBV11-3 CASSPDPGTGTQYF TGTGCCAGCAGTCCAGATCCCGGGACAGGTACGCAGTATTTT
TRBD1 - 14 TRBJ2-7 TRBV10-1 CASSRTGGSLEQYF TGCGCCAGCAGTCGGACAGGGGGCTCTTTGGAGCAGTACTTC
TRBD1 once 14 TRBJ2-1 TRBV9 CASSALQGYNEQFF TGTGCCAGCAGTGCCCTACAGGGGTACAATGAGCAGTTCTTC
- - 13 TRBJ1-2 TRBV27 CASSSQGNYGYTF TGTGCCAGCAGTTCTCAGGGCAACTATGGCTACACCTTC
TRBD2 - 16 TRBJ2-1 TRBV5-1 CASSIRTGTSLNEQFF TGCGCCAGCAGCATACGTACCGGGACTAGCTTAAATGAGCAGTTCTTC
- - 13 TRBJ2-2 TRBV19 CASRQISTGELFF TGTGCCAGTCGACAGATTTCCACCGGGGAGCTGTTTTTT
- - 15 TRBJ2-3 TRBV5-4 CASSLVDGGTDTQYF TGTGCCAGCAGCTTGGTCGATGGCGGCACAGATACGCAGTATTTT
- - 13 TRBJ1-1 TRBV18 CASSTTVNTEAFF TGTGCCAGCTCTACGACGGTGAACACTGAAGCTTTCTTT
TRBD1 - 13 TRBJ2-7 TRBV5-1 CASSTQGADEQYF TGCGCCAGCAGCACCCAGGGGGCTGACGAGCAGTACTTC
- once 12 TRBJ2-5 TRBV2 CASGLAQETQYF TGTGCCAGCGGTCTAGCTCAAGAGACCCAGTACTTC
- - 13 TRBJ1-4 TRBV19 CASSIGTREKLFF TGTGCCAGTAGTATCGGGACACGCGAAAAACTGTTTTTT
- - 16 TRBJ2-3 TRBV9 CASSVGPGADTDTQYF TGTGCCAGCAGCGTAGGCCCAGGAGCGGACACAGATACGCAGTATTTT
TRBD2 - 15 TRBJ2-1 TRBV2 CASSGLAGRGNEQFF TGTGCCAGCAGTGGACTAGCGGGAAGGGGGAATGAGCAGTTCTTC
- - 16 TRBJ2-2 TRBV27 CASSLSKVGATGELFF TGTGCCAGCAGTTTATCGAAGGTGGGAGCCACCGGGGAGCTGTTTTTT